The 22 T cell receptor beta chains reported below all come from one sample, sequenced in a study of lung T cells in sarcoidosis with Löfgren's syndrome. TCRdb reanalysed the reads using MiXCR and keeps one entry per CDR3 protein. This table has about 9,400 distinct CDR3 sequences, roughly 21% appearing once. Sequenced: CD4+ T cells from bronchoalveolar lavage. Receptors were obtained from a human donor with sarcoidosis (Löfgren's syndrome or another form), or a control subject (not recorded which).

Regarding this clonotype: One end of the junction is discordant with germline, which a read error may explain. The chain has TRBV20-1 and TRBJ2-1; 7 nucleotides agree with TRBD1. Germline assignment: CDR1 DFQATT and CDR2 SNEGSKA (reference sequence). The CDR3 extends over 14 amino acids. The CDR3 is CSASDRVDGNERFF. The DNA of the CDR3 is TGCAGTGCCTCAGACAGGGTGGACGGCAATGAGCGGTTCTTC.

Notes on this clonotype: The CDR3 does not close with the conserved phenylalanine or tryptophan, likely indicating a read error. This chain connects TRBV7-2 to TRBJ2-1; 7 bases line up with TRBD2. V dropped 8 bases and J dropped 1; count of bases not matched to a gene: 8. The CDR3 has 15 amino acids. Germline CDR1 is SGHTA and CDR2 is FQGNSA. CDR3 in amino acids: CASGLGLPSYNEQFL. The CDR3 DNA sequence: TGTGCCAGCGGCCTGGGACTACCGTCCTACAATGAGCAGTTCCTC.

This clonotype was seen repeatedly, ten times or more. The rearrangement links TRBV7-9 to TRBJ1-4; D perhaps matches TRBD1 (5 bases). The CDR3 runs 15 residues. Germline CDR1 is SEHNR and CDR2 is FQNEAQ (reference sequence). V was pared by 1 base and J by 7 bases, with 13 bases between. CDR3: CASSLVLGQGEKLFF. The CDR3 nucleotides are TGTGCCAGCAGCTTAGTGCTGGGGCAGGGTGAAAAACTGTTTTTT.

This clonotype was detected a few times. The chain carries TRBV11-2 and TRBJ2-1; 7 bases match TRBD1. This CDR3 has 17 residues. Germline-derived CDR1 and CDR2 are SGHAT and FQNNGV. V shed 5 bases, J shed 3 bases, and the junction held 13 bases outside the gene matches. The CDR3 here is CASSPKIAGGFYNEQFF. The DNA for the CDR3 is TGTGCCAGCAGCCCAAAGATCGCAGGGGGATTCTACAATGAGCAGTTCTTC.

This clonotype has a count of ten or more. The chain carries TRBV30 and TRBJ1-3, with D unresolved. Trimming took off 0 bases at V and 2 bases at J, with 8 bases between the two ends. This CDR3 comprises 14 residues. Germline-derived CDR1 and CDR2 are GTSNPN and SVGIG (reference sequence). CDR3 sequence reads: CAWSVAGAGNTIYF. CDR3 DNA: TGTGCCTGGAGTGTAGCAGGAGCTGGAAACACCATATATTTT.

This chain connects TRBV6-2 or TRBV6-3 to TRBJ2-5; D may correspond to TRBD1 or TRBD2 (5 bases each). The V gene's germline CDR1 is MNHEY and CDR2 SVGEGT. CDR3 length: 15 residues. Trimming removed 2 bases from V and 5 bases from J, with 15 bases in between. The CDR3 loop is CASSYRGRGQETQYF. The DNA for the CDR3 is TGTGCCAGCAGTTACAGGGGACGGGGCCAGGAGACCCAGTACTTC.

This clonotype occurred many times. The J gene is TRBJ1-4, the V gene TRBV11-2; D is possibly TRBD1 (6 bases). The CDR3 is 16 amino acids. Germline assignment: CDR1 SGHAT and CDR2 FQNNGV. Trimming pared 0 bases from V and 5 bases from J, leaving 13 bases between. This CDR3 reads CASSLDRGTRNEKLFF. CDR3 coding DNA: TGTGCCAGCAGCTTAGATAGAGGGACACGCAATGAAAAACTGTTTTTT.

This clonotype is classed as large. CDR3 DNA sequence: TGTGCCAGCACCAAACCTGAGGGGATTATCACAGATACGCAGTATTTT. Protein product: CASTKPEGIITDTQYF. V usage is TRBV28 and J usage is TRBJ2-3; the D gene could be TRBD1 or TRBD2 (5 bases each). Germline CDR1 is MDHEN and CDR2 is SYDVKM. V was clipped by 7 bases and J by 2 bases, with 19 bases between them. The CDR3 totals 16 residues.

This clonotype was seen many times. The CDR3 protein is CASSLADTQYF. In nucleotides, the CDR3 is TGTGCCAGCAGCTTGGCTGATACGCAGTATTTT. This chain uses TRBV5-4 with TRBJ2-3; D is unresolved. Trimming removed 0 bases at V and 6 bases at J, with 2 bases between. The CDR3 is 11 amino acids. Germline V lookup: CDR1 SGHNT, CDR2 YYREEE (reference sequence).

In the case of this clonotype: Mismatch with germline at one junction end may stem from a read error. The V gene is TRBV28, the J gene TRBJ1-5; no reliable D call. This CDR3 comprises 13 residues. CDR1 is MDHEN, CDR2 SYDVKM, per germline. The CDR3 nucleotides are TGTACCAGCAGTTTTGATAGAGATCGGCCCCAGCATTTT. This encodes CTSSFDRDRPQHF. Full variable domain (missing parts from reference TRBV28 and TRBJ1-5): DVKVTQSSRYLVKRTGEKVFLECVQDMDHENMFWYRQDPGLGLRLIYFSYDVKMKEKGDIPEGYSVSREKKERFSLILESASTNQTSMYLCTSSFDRDRPQHFGDGTRLSIL.

CDR3 in DNA: TGTGCCTGGAGTTCCTCGCGTACGTCCGGCTCTGGAAACACCATATATTTT. This sequence encodes CAWSSSRTSGSGNTIYF. The chain recombines TRBV30 with TRBJ1-3; no clear D. Germline CDR1 GTSNPN, CDR2 SVGIG (reference sequence). The CDR3 runs 17 residues. V was trimmed by 2 bases and J by 0 bases, leaving 17 bases between them.

With regard to this clonotype: One end of the junction does not line up with germline, which may come from a read error. The chain employs TRBV19 and TRBJ2-3; D unclear. The CDR3 consists of 13 residues. Per the germline V gene, CDR1 is LNHDA and CDR2 is SQIVND (reference sequence). CDR3 loop: CVSSIVDTDTQYF. In DNA form, the CDR3 reads TGTGTCAGTAGTATAGTAGATACAGATACGCAGTATTTT.

This clonotype was observed many times. The J gene is TRBJ1-2, the V gene TRBV29-1, with D possibly matching TRBD1 (6 bases). Germline CDR1 and CDR2: SQVTM and ANQGSEA. Trimming cost V 4 bases and J 4 bases, with 13 bases left between them. The CDR3 extends over 13 amino acids. CDR3 protein: CSVGAGDFYGYTF. The DNA for the CDR3 is TGCAGCGTTGGGGCAGGGGACTTCTATGGCTACACCTTC.

This clonotype was seen just once. The germline gene is not matched at one end of the junction; a read error may be the cause. The chain carries TRBV24-1 and TRBJ2-1; 7 positions match TRBD2. The CDR3 covers 14 residues. Germline V gives CDR1 KGHDR, CDR2 SFDVKD. This CDR3 reads CAPWGDYPYNEQSF. As DNA, the CDR3 is TGTGCCCCCTGGGGGGACTACCCGTACAACGAGCAGTCCTTC.

This clonotype is labeled medium-sized. The chain uses TRBV20-1 and TRBJ2-3, with 9 positions matching TRBD1. Germline CDR1 is DFQATT and CDR2 is SNEGSKA (reference sequence). V shed 6 bases, J shed 11 bases, and the junction held 3 bases outside the gene matches. The CDR3 runs 10 residues. The CDR3 sequence: CSARQGEQYF. The DNA of the CDR3 is TGCAGTGCCCGACAGGGGGAGCAGTATTTT.

Notes on this clonotype: A clone one base away is much larger, so this may be a read error. V usage is TRBV28 and J usage is TRBJ2-1, with D unclear. V was pared by 10 bases and J by 0 bases, with 16 bases between. The CDR3 covers 15 residues. Germline loops: CDR1 MDHEN, CDR2 SYDVKM. The CDR3 reads CAIDTRANSYNEQFF. The CDR3 DNA follows: TGTGCCATCGACACAAGGGCCAACTCCTACAATGAGCAGTTCTTC.

Concerning this clonotype: A much larger clonotype is one base distant, so this may be a read error. This sequence joins TRBV13 and TRBJ2-1; D might be TRBD2 (6 bases). The CDR3 spans 16 residues. Germline-derived CDR1 and CDR2 are PRHDT and FYEKMQ (reference sequence). The CDR3 bases are TGTGCCAGCAGCCCCTTAGCGGCCAGTTCCTACAATGAGCAGTCCTTC. Its translation is CASSPLAASSYNEQSF.

By its share, this clonotype is large. V and J are TRBV4-3 and TRBJ2-7; 8 bases match TRBD1. Trimming removed 1 base from V and 3 bases from J; junction bases left unmatched: 5. Germline V gene sequence: CDR1 LGHNA, CDR2 YSLEER. The length of the CDR3 is 15 residues. CDR3: CASSQAPGQGYEQYF. The CDR3 coding sequence is TGCGCCAGCAGCCAAGCCCCCGGACAGGGCTACGAGCAGTACTTC.

As regards this clonotype: A read error may be the cause here, since a much bigger clone is one base away. The CDR3 DNA follows: TGCTCCAGCAGCTTGGCGGCGGGAGTAGGCGAGCAGTACTTC. It translates to CSSSLAAGVGEQYF. The chain uses TRBV5-1 and TRBJ2-7; 7 positions match TRBD2. The CDR3 loop spans 14 amino acids. Germline assignment: CDR1 SGHRS and CDR2 YFSETQ.

This clonotype qualifies as medium-sized. The rearrangement uses TRBV19 and TRBJ1-1; D is perhaps TRBD1 (6 bases). With 6 bases removed from V and 3 bases from J, the gap between germline ends came to 14 bases. This CDR3 contains 14 residues. Germline CDR1 LNHDA, CDR2 SQIVND (reference sequence). For the CDR3, the DNA is TGTGCCAGTAGGTACAGGGTCTCGGACACTGAAGCTTTCTTT. Amino acids: CASRYRVSDTEAFF.

This clonotype occurred many times. The genes are TRBV12-3 or TRBV12-4 and TRBJ2-7; D call uncertain. V was pared by 6 bases and J by 8 bases, with 23 bases between. The CDR3 is 15 residues long. The CDR3 reads CASSRTDSVRGKQYF. CDR3 coding DNA: TGTGCCAGCAGCCGGACGGATAGTGTTCGAGGCAAGCAGTACTTC.

Note on this clonotype: Compared with germline, one end of the junction differs, possibly owing to a read error. This chain connects TRBV7-6 to TRBJ2-6, with a possible D match to TRBD1 (5 bases). The CDR3 loop spans 14 amino acids. Per the germline V gene, CDR1 is SGHVS and CDR2 is FNYEAQ. This CDR3 is CASSVSPGANVLTF. DNA of the CDR3: TGTGCCAGCAGCGTAAGCCCTGGGGCCAACGTCCTGACCTTC.